Listed below are T cell receptor beta chains from one sample, sequenced in a study of T-cell memory formation after mild COVID-19. TCRdb recomputed calls from the 5' RACE reads with MiXCR, one row per CDR3 protein. The table records tens of thousands of distinct CDR3 sequences, 6% to 7% of them present only once. Sample: PBMCs or a T cell subset sorted from them (not recorded which). These receptors all come from an adult who had mild COVID-19 (a few samples of this study predate the infection). Cell type and time point are not known. The CDR3 runs from the conserved cysteine through the conserved F or W. A D gene is named only where the DNA matches it firmly. Not all rows give a size; the values are once, few, many and, for expanded clones, a class.

V gene: TRBV11-3; D gene: TRBD1; clone size: -; CDR3 length: 15; J gene: TRBJ2-7; CDR3 DNA: TGTGCCAGCAGCTTAGCCACAGGGGACCGCTACGAGCAGTACTTC; CDR3 protein: CASSLATGDRYEQYF
V gene: TRBV11-2; D gene: -; clone size: many; CDR3 length: 13; J gene: TRBJ1-1; CDR3 DNA: TGTGCCAGCAGAGCAGGGTTGAACACTGAAGCTTTCTTT; CDR3 protein: CASRAGLNTEAFF
V gene: TRBV7-6; D gene: TRBD2; clone size: many; CDR3 length: 15; J gene: TRBJ2-4; CDR3 DNA: TGTGCCAGCAGCGCCCGACTAGCGGGGGGGAACATTCAGTACTTC; CDR3 protein: CASSARLAGGNIQYF
V gene: TRBV18; D gene: -; clone size: few; CDR3 length: 13; J gene: TRBJ2-2; CDR3 DNA: TGTGCCAGCTCCAGACAGAACACCGGGGAGCTGTTTTTT; CDR3 protein: CASSRQNTGELFF
V gene: TRBV5-1; D gene: -; clone size: many; CDR3 length: 15; J gene: TRBJ2-1; CDR3 DNA: TGCGCCAGCAGCCCAGGGGTCCCAGGTTCCAATGAGCAGTTCTTC; CDR3 protein: CASSPGVPGSNEQFF
V gene: TRBV4-2; D gene: TRBD2; clone size: many; CDR3 length: 18; J gene: TRBJ2-3; CDR3 DNA: TGTGCCAGCAGCCAAGTCCGGCGACTAGCGGGAGGTTGGCATACGCAGTATTTT; CDR3 protein: CASSQVRRLAGGWHTQYF
V gene: TRBV5-1; D gene: -; clone size: many; CDR3 length: 14; J gene: TRBJ2-5; CDR3 DNA: TGCGCCAGCAGCTGGGACACCGAGGGAAAGACCCAGTACTTC; CDR3 protein: CASSWDTEGKTQYF
V gene: TRBV5-1; D gene: TRBD2; clone size: many; CDR3 length: 17; J gene: TRBJ2-2; CDR3 DNA: TGCGCCAGCAGCCCGGGACTAGCGGGGGGCCTCACTAGTGAGCTGTTTTTT; CDR3 protein: CASSPGLAGGLTSELFF
V gene: TRBV6-2/TRBV6-3; D gene: -; clone size: -; CDR3 length: 13; J gene: TRBJ2-7; CDR3 DNA: TGTGCCTGCACTAAGCCGAGCTCCTACGAGCAGTACTTC; CDR3 protein: CACTKPSSYEQYF
V gene: TRBV11-2; D gene: -; clone size: -; CDR3 length: 11; J gene: TRBJ2-6; CDR3 DNA: TGTGCCAGCAGGATAGGCCGCGTCCTGACTTTC; CDR3 protein: CASRIGRVLTF
V gene: TRBV6-5; D gene: -; clone size: many; CDR3 length: 13; J gene: TRBJ2-7; CDR3 DNA: TGTGCCAGCAGTTACTCGAATCGATACGAGCAGTACTTC; CDR3 protein: CASSYSNRYEQYF
V gene: TRBV3-1; D gene: TRBD1; clone size: few; CDR3 length: 16; J gene: TRBJ1-1; CDR3 DNA: TGTGCCAGCAGCCGGTATACCGGGACAGCTAACACTGAAGCTTTCTTT; CDR3 protein: CASSRYTGTANTEAFF
V gene: TRBV27; D gene: TRBD1; clone size: few; CDR3 length: 16; J gene: TRBJ1-1; CDR3 DNA: TGTGCCAGCAGCCGAGGGGACAGGGGAGGGAACACTGAAGCTTTCTTT; CDR3 protein: CASSRGDRGGNTEAFF
V gene: TRBV29-1; D gene: -; clone size: many; CDR3 length: 12; J gene: TRBJ2-4; CDR3 DNA: TGCAGCGTTGATGGACAGAAAAACATTCAGTACTTC; CDR3 protein: CSVDGQKNIQYF
V gene: TRBV7-2; D gene: TRBD1; clone size: few; CDR3 length: 16; J gene: TRBJ2-2; CDR3 DNA: TGTGCCAGCAGCTTAGTAGGGGGCGCGAACACCGGGGAGCTGTTTTTT; CDR3 protein: CASSLVGGANTGELFF
V gene: TRBV3-1; D gene: -; clone size: many; CDR3 length: 15; J gene: TRBJ2-2; CDR3 DNA: TGTGCCAGCAGCCCCCGGGATCCGAACACCGGGGAGCTGTTTTTT; CDR3 protein: CASSPRDPNTGELFF
V gene: TRBV20-1; D gene: TRBD1; clone size: few; CDR3 length: 12; J gene: TRBJ1-1; CDR3 DNA: TGCAGTGCTAGGGGACAGGTCCCTGAAGCTTTCTTT; CDR3 protein: CSARGQVPEAFF
V gene: TRBV2; D gene: -; clone size: many; CDR3 length: 14; J gene: TRBJ1-4; CDR3 DNA: TGTGCCAGCAGTGAAGCAGGGGTGTGGGAAAAACTGTTTTTT; CDR3 protein: CASSEAGVWEKLFF
V gene: TRBV6-5; D gene: TRBD1; clone size: -; CDR3 length: 15; J gene: TRBJ1-6; CDR3 DNA: TGTGCCAGCAGTTACTCAAGACAGGGGAGTTCACCCCTCCACTTT; CDR3 protein: CASSYSRQGSSPLHF
V gene: TRBV5-1; D gene: -; clone size: few; CDR3 length: 16; J gene: TRBJ2-5; CDR3 DNA: TGCGCCAGCAGCGTTCTCTCGGAGACGCCCCAAGAGACCCAGTACTTC; CDR3 protein: CASSVLSETPQETQYF
V gene: TRBV7-6; D gene: -; clone size: few; CDR3 length: 15; J gene: TRBJ2-7; CDR3 DNA: TGTGCCAGCAGCCCCCGACAGTGGAGCTCCTACGAGCAGTACTTC; CDR3 protein: CASSPRQWSSYEQYF
V gene: TRBV11-2; D gene: TRBD1; clone size: few; CDR3 length: 14; J gene: TRBJ1-1; CDR3 DNA: TGTGCCAGCAGCTTAGTCCCGGGACAGGGACGAGCTTTCTTT; CDR3 protein: CASSLVPGQGRAFF
V gene: TRBV20-1; D gene: -; clone size: many; CDR3 length: 12; J gene: TRBJ2-3; CDR3 DNA: TGCAGTGGTCTGTGGGGATCAGATACGCAGTATTTT; CDR3 protein: CSGLWGSDTQYF
V gene: TRBV5-1; D gene: TRBD2; clone size: many; CDR3 length: 15; J gene: TRBJ2-2; CDR3 DNA: TGCGCCAGCAGCTTGGGGAGCGGGGCCACCGGGGAGCTGTTTTTT; CDR3 protein: CASSLGSGATGELFF
V gene: TRBV18; D gene: -; clone size: few; CDR3 length: 13; J gene: TRBJ2-3; CDR3 DNA: TGTGCCAGCTCACTCAGACAGGCAGATACGCAGTATTTT; CDR3 protein: CASSLRQADTQYF
V gene: TRBV28; D gene: TRBD1; clone size: -; CDR3 length: 15; J gene: TRBJ2-1; CDR3 DNA: TGTGCCAGCAGTTTATGGACAGGGGGGTACAATGAGCAGTTCTTC; CDR3 protein: CASSLWTGGYNEQFF
V gene: TRBV12-3/TRBV12-4; D gene: TRBD2; clone size: medium-sized; CDR3 length: 12; J gene: TRBJ2-1; CDR3 DNA: TGTGCCAGCACTAGGACTAGGAATGAGCAGTTCTTC; CDR3 protein: CASTRTRNEQFF
V gene: TRBV11-2; D gene: -; clone size: many; CDR3 length: 12; J gene: TRBJ1-1; CDR3 DNA: TGTGCCAGCAGCTTAAGGGACACTGAAGCTTTCTTT; CDR3 protein: CASSLRDTEAFF
V gene: TRBV6-5; D gene: TRBD1; clone size: -; CDR3 length: 16; J gene: TRBJ2-7; CDR3 DNA: TGTGCCAGCAGTTACTCGGAGACAGGGGTCACCTACGAGCAGTACTTC; CDR3 protein: CASSYSETGVTYEQYF
V gene: TRBV7-2; D gene: -; clone size: many; CDR3 length: 14; J gene: TRBJ2-7; CDR3 DNA: TGTGCCAGCAGCCCCGGGCCATCAACCTACGAGCAGTACTTC; CDR3 protein: CASSPGPSTYEQYF
V gene: TRBV24-1; D gene: -; clone size: few; CDR3 length: 16; J gene: TRBJ1-5; CDR3 DNA: TGTGCCACCAGTGAGGCGGGGGGCTTAGGTAATCAGCCCCAGCATTTT; CDR3 protein: CATSEAGGLGNQPQHF
V gene: TRBV4-3; D gene: -; clone size: many; CDR3 length: 13; J gene: TRBJ2-5; CDR3 DNA: TGCGCCAGCAGCCCGGGGATTCAAGAGACCCAGTACTTC; CDR3 protein: CASSPGIQETQYF
V gene: TRBV10-3; D gene: -; clone size: many; CDR3 length: 14; J gene: TRBJ2-7; CDR3 DNA: TGTGCCACCTCCCCCTACACAGGCGCGACGGCGCAGTACTTC; CDR3 protein: CATSPYTGATAQYF
V gene: TRBV18; D gene: TRBD2; clone size: many; CDR3 length: 14; J gene: TRBJ2-7; CDR3 DNA: TGTGCCAGCTCAATAGGGCGGGAGACCTACGAGCAGTACTTC; CDR3 protein: CASSIGRETYEQYF
V gene: TRBV7-3; D gene: -; clone size: few; CDR3 length: 15; J gene: TRBJ1-5; CDR3 DNA: TGTGCCAGCAGCTTAGGTTCCGGGTCCAATCAGCCCCAGCATTTT; CDR3 protein: CASSLGSGSNQPQHF
V gene: TRBV15; D gene: -; clone size: many; CDR3 length: 13; J gene: TRBJ1-2; CDR3 DNA: TGTGCCACCAGCAGAGATCATTACGGTGGCTACACCTTC; CDR3 protein: CATSRDHYGGYTF
V gene: TRBV27; D gene: -; clone size: many; CDR3 length: 14; J gene: TRBJ2-7; CDR3 DNA: TGTGCCAGCAGTTTGAATGTACGCGGAGGTGAGCAGTACTTC; CDR3 protein: CASSLNVRGGEQYF
V gene: TRBV7-8; D gene: TRBD2; clone size: many; CDR3 length: 13; J gene: TRBJ2-5; CDR3 DNA: TGTTCGTCCGGGGGGGGACTACAAGAGACCCAGTACTTC; CDR3 protein: CSSGGGLQETQYF
V gene: TRBV7-6; D gene: -; clone size: few; CDR3 length: 18; J gene: TRBJ1-1; CDR3 DNA: TGTGCCAGCAGCTTAGAGTTTGTTGGCGCCCCCGTCGGCACTGAAGCTTTCTTT; CDR3 protein: CASSLEFVGAPVGTEAFF
V gene: TRBV5-1; D gene: -; clone size: many; CDR3 length: 16; J gene: TRBJ1-6; CDR3 DNA: TGCGCCAGCAGCTCGGGACAATCCGCCGGTAATTCACCCCTCCACTTT; CDR3 protein: CASSSGQSAGNSPLHF
V gene: TRBV24-1; D gene: -; clone size: many; CDR3 length: 16; J gene: TRBJ2-5; CDR3 DNA: TGTGCCACCAGTGAGGCTGATCCAGGGAGGCGGGAGACCCAGTACTTC; CDR3 protein: CATSEADPGRRETQYF
V gene: TRBV6-1; D gene: -; clone size: -; CDR3 length: 16; J gene: TRBJ2-3; CDR3 DNA: TGTGCCGGTCAACGTACCACAGGGATCTTCACAGATACGCAGTATTTT; CDR3 protein: CAGQRTTGIFTDTQYF
V gene: TRBV21-1; D gene: -; clone size: few; CDR3 length: 11; J gene: TRBJ2-7; CDR3 DNA: TGTGCCAGGGGACCGTCTTTCGAGCAGTACTTC; CDR3 protein: CARGPSFEQYF
V gene: TRBV2; D gene: TRBD2; clone size: few; CDR3 length: 16; J gene: TRBJ2-7; CDR3 DNA: TGTGCCAGCAGTGATCAGCGGGGGGGCCCCCCCTACGAGCAGTACTTC; CDR3 protein: CASSDQRGGPPYEQYF
V gene: TRBV2; D gene: -; clone size: few; CDR3 length: 12; J gene: TRBJ1-2; CDR3 DNA: TGTGCCAGCGGGGGAGCCGTTGGTGGCTACACCTTC; CDR3 protein: CASGGAVGGYTF
V gene: TRBV7-9; D gene: -; clone size: medium-sized; CDR3 length: 13; J gene: TRBJ1-2; CDR3 DNA: TGTGCCAGCAGCCGCCCCGGATCGGCTGGCTACACCTTC; CDR3 protein: CASSRPGSAGYTF
V gene: TRBV6-5; D gene: TRBD2; clone size: many; CDR3 length: 15; J gene: TRBJ2-7; CDR3 DNA: TGTGCCAGCAGTTACGACGGGAGGCCCTTGTCCGAGCAGTACTTC; CDR3 protein: CASSYDGRPLSEQYF
V gene: TRBV9; D gene: -; clone size: -; CDR3 length: 16; J gene: TRBJ1-6; CDR3 DNA: TGTGCCAGCAGCGAGGGGGTTGGGCAGGGGCGGTCACCCCTCCACTTT; CDR3 protein: CASSEGVGQGRSPLHF
V gene: TRBV7-6; D gene: TRBD1; clone size: few; CDR3 length: 14; J gene: TRBJ1-4; CDR3 DNA: TGTGCCAGCAGCGACAGGGGGGGACATGAAAAACTGTTTTTT; CDR3 protein: CASSDRGGHEKLFF
V gene: TRBV18; D gene: -; clone size: -; CDR3 length: 13; J gene: TRBJ1-1; CDR3 DNA: TGTGCCAGCTCACCGGGGGGACACTCTGAAGCTTTCTTT; CDR3 protein: CASSPGGHSEAFF
V gene: TRBV12-3/TRBV12-4; D gene: -; clone size: many; CDR3 length: 14; J gene: TRBJ2-7; CDR3 DNA: TGTGCCAGCAGTTTGATGCAAGGGCTGGGCGAGCAGTACTTC; CDR3 protein: CASSLMQGLGEQYF